These 20 T cell receptor beta chains share one sample of origin, sequenced in a study of blood T cell repertoires in COVID-19. Sequencing was performed with immunoSEQ multiplex PCR; in TCRdb, only in-frame clones are kept and a portion is missing. The repertoire holds over 85,000 clones, with just under 95% as singletons. Sequences were obtained from peripheral blood. These receptors all come from a woman aged 45-65 years with COVID-19, enrolled during active disease.

A few counts support this clone. The chain combines TRBV5-1 with TRBJ1-1; a weak D match, TRBD1 (5 bases). CDR3 length: 15 amino acids. Germline V lookup: CDR1 SGHRS, CDR2 YFSETQ. Trimming pared 3 bases from V and 0 bases from J, leaving 12 bases between. Written as DNA, the CDR3 is TGCGCCAGCAGCTCCAGGGAGGGAATGAACACTGAAGCTTTCTTT. Its translation: CASSSREGMNTEAFF. The entire variable domain, with the rest obtained from reference TRBV5-1 and TRBJ1-1, is as follows: KAGVTQTPRYLIKTRGQQVTLSCSPISGHRSVSWYQQTPGQGLQFLFEYFSETQRNKGNFPGRFSGRQFSNSRSEMNVSTLELGDSALYLCASSSREGMNTEAFFGQGTRLTVV.

The rearrangement uses TRBV4-1 and TRBJ1-5, with 10 positions matching TRBD1. Trimming took 1 base from V and 8 from J; bases not matched to a gene: 14. The length of the CDR3 is 18 residues. The V gene's germline CDR1 is MGHRA and CDR2 YSYEKL. The CDR3, as DNA: TGCGCCAGCAGCCAAGTAACCGCCTCGACAGGGGGCCCGAAGCCCCAGCATTTT. Protein product: CASSQVTASTGGPKPQHF.

CDR3 in amino acids: CAISESATGGFKQPQHF. CDR3 DNA: TGTGCCATCAGTGAGTCGGCTACAGGGGGTTTTAAACAGCCCCAGCATTTT. This chain links TRBV10-3 with TRBJ1-5; 8 bases match TRBD1. V lost 0 bases to trimming and J lost 7 bases; unmatched junction nucleotides: 11. Germline assignment: CDR1 ENHRY and CDR2 SYGVKD. This CDR3 is 17 amino acids long.

The CDR3 DNA sequence: TGTGCCAGCAGCCCCCTGCGCAACGTAAGGAACACTGAAGCTTTCTTT. Amino acid sequence: CASSPLRNVRNTEAFF. The chain uses TRBV11-1 and TRBJ1-1; D is unclear. Deletions cut 5 bases from V and 1 base from J, with 17 bases between. CDR1 and CDR2 from the germline V gene are SGHAT and FQDESV (reference sequence). The CDR3 consists of 16 residues. Full variable domain (outside the CDR3, taken from reference TRBV11-1 and TRBJ1-1): EAEVAQSPRYKITEKSQAVAFWCDPISGHATLYWYRQILGQGPELLVQFQDESVVDDSQLPKDRFSAERLKGVDSTLKIQPAELGDSAMYLCASSPLRNVRNTEAFFGQGTRLTVV.

CDR3 loop: CASSPRGGQGASNQPQHF. The CDR3 nucleotides are TGTGCCAGTAGTCCGCGGGGCGGACAAGGGGCTAGCAATCAGCCCCAGCATTTT. The chain recombines TRBV19 with TRBJ1-5; weak D call: TRBD1 (5 bases). CDR1 is LNHDA and CDR2 is SQIVND in the germline V gene (reference sequence). The CDR3 length is 18 residues. The V and J ends lost 5 bases and 0 bases respectively, with 20 bases between them.

The gene calls are TRBV11-3 and TRBJ2-1, with 7 bases fitting TRBD1. This CDR3 contains 15 residues. With V trimmed by 5 bases and J by 3 bases, 7 bases remained unmatched. CDR1 SGHNT and CDR2 YENEEA come from the germline V gene. The CDR3 nucleotides are TGTGCCAGCAGCGAACAGGGACAGTTCTACAATGAGCAGTTCTTC. Residues: CASSEQGQFYNEQFF.

The chain has TRBV24-1 and TRBJ1-2; D possibly corresponds to TRBD1 (6 bases). Germline CDR1 KGHDR, CDR2 SFDVKD. With 3 bases removed from V and 8 bases from J, the gap between germline ends came to 12 bases. The CDR3 sequence is 13 residues long. The CDR3 region is CATSDQGPYGYTF. DNA of the CDR3: TGTGCCACCAGTGATCAGGGGCCATACGGCTACACCTTC.

V gene TRBV14 combines with J gene TRBJ2-2; D remains ambiguous. V was trimmed by 0 bases and J by 5 bases, leaving 4 bases between them. CDR1 and CDR2 (germline): SGHDN, FVKESK. The CDR3 runs to 13 residues. The CDR3: CASSQERTGELFF. The CDR3 DNA reads as TGTGCCAGCAGCCAAGAGAGAACCGGGGAGCTGTTTTTT. Full variable domain (remainder filled in from reference TRBV14 and TRBJ2-2): EAGVTQFPSHSVIEKGQTVTLRCDPISGHDNLYWYRRVMGKEIKFLLHFVKESKQDESGMPNNRFLAERTGGTYSTLKVQPAELEDSGVYFCASSQERTGELFFGEGSRLTVL.

The chain joins TRBV29-1 to TRBJ2-5; a possible D gene is TRBD1 (5 bases). Trimming took 4 bases from V and 4 from J, leaving 7 bases between them. Per the germline V gene, CDR1 is SQVTM and CDR2 is ANQGSEA. The CDR3 length is 11 residues. This chain's CDR3 is CSVGRGETQYF. CDR3 nucleotides: TGCAGCGTTGGTAGGGGAGAGACCCAGTACTTC.

The chain carries TRBV6-9 and TRBJ2-7, with no clear D. Trimming removed 4 bases from V and 6 bases from J, with 7 bases in between. CDR3 length equals 11 residues. Germline CDR1 MNHGY, CDR2 SVAAGI. CDR3 sequence (DNA): TGTGCCAGCAGTTCGGGTTCCGAGCAGTACGTC. Translating it yields CASSSGSEQYV.

The V call is TRBV7-8, the J call TRBJ1-3; 7 bases map to TRBD1. Per the germline V gene, CDR1 is SGHVS and CDR2 is FQNEAQ. CDR3 length: 16 amino acids. The V and J ends lost 5 bases and 0 bases, in that order; junction bases with no gene match: 7. CDR3 amino acids: CASSRTGALSGNTIYF. Here the CDR3 DNA reads TGTGCCAGCAGCCGAACAGGGGCCCTCTCTGGAAACACCATATATTTT.

This chain links TRBV5-1 with TRBJ1-1; possible D gene TRBD1, 6 bases. V was shortened by 4 bases and J by 6 bases, with 19 bases between the two germline ends. Germline V gives CDR1 SGHRS, CDR2 YFSETQ. The CDR3 is 15 amino acids. The DNA for the CDR3 is TGCGCCAGCAGCATACAATTTCAGGGGTTAGCTGAAGCTTTCTTT. This codes for CASSIQFQGLAEAFF.

Only a few counts were recorded for this clone. The rearrangement joins TRBV19 to TRBJ2-3; 10 bases are a match to TRBD1. Germline values: CDR1 LNHDA, CDR2 SQIVND (reference sequence). The trim removed 3 bases at V and 3 bases at J, leaving 3 bases unmatched. The CDR3 is made up of 15 amino acids. This CDR3 is CASSMGGQGTDTQYF. As DNA, the CDR3 is TGTGCCAGTAGTATGGGGGGACAGGGGACAGATACGCAGTATTTT.

This clone appeared once. This sequence joins TRBV6-1 and TRBJ1-5, with unresolved D. Germline CDR1 reads MNHNS; CDR2 reads SASEGT. The CDR3 has 16 residues. Trimming pared 0 bases from V and 1 base from J, leaving 10 bases between. The CDR3 bases are TGTGCCAGCAGTGAAGCGCGAGGTTGGAGCAATCAGCCCCAGCATTTT. This sequence encodes CASSEARGWSNQPQHF.

For the CDR3, the DNA is TGTGCCAGCAGATTTACTTTACGGGACAAGACCGGCTACACCTTC. It encodes CASRFTLRDKTGYTF. The chain combines TRBV5-6 with TRBJ1-2; perhaps TRBD1 as D (6 bases). CDR3 size: 15 residues. V was cut by 5 bases and J by 8 bases, with 22 bases left in between. Germline values: CDR1 SGHDT, CDR2 YYEEEE.

This rearrangement joins TRBV23-1 to TRBJ1-4; D gene unclear. TRBV23-1 is placed among ORFs of uncertain function. The CDR3 loop spans 15 amino acids. Between the trimmed V and J ends, which lost 0 bases and 8 bases, there was a span of 13 bases. The CDR3 loop is CASSQSEQPIEKLFF. In nucleotides, the CDR3 is TGCGCCAGCAGTCAATCGGAACAGCCCATCGAAAAACTGTTTTTT.

The rearrangement uses TRBV19 and TRBJ2-6; D might be TRBD2 (6 bases). V lost 1 base and J lost 4, with 11 bases in between. The CDR3 consists of 16 residues. Germline CDR1 is LNHDA and CDR2 is SQIVND (reference sequence). The CDR3 nucleotides are TGTGCCAGTAGTATAGGAGGAGGGAGCGGGGCCAACGTCCTGACTTTC. It codes for CASSIGGGSGANVLTF.

The chain carries TRBV6-5 and TRBJ1-1, with a weak D call TRBD1 (6 bases). V was cut by 6 bases and J by 7 bases, with 18 bases left in between. From germline, CDR1 is MNHEY and CDR2 SVGAGI. CDR3 size: 14 residues. The CDR3 spells CASSRSGTWGEAFF. DNA of the CDR3: TGTGCCAGCAGCCGGAGTGGGACATGGGGTGAAGCTTTCTTT.

The chain couples TRBV7-9 to TRBJ1-5, with D unresolved. CDR3 length equals 13 residues. V lost 1 base, J lost 7 bases, and 8 bases lay in between. CDR1 is SEHNR and CDR2 is FQNEAQ in the germline V gene (reference sequence). This CDR3 is CASSLDAGQPQHF. In DNA, the CDR3 is TGTGCCAGCAGCTTAGACGCGGGACAGCCCCAGCATTTT.

V usage is TRBV14 and J usage is TRBJ1-6, with unresolved D. CDR1 is SGHDN, CDR2 FVKESK, per germline. The CDR3 length is 15 residues. V lost 0 bases to trimming and J lost 0 bases, with 3 bases between them. This CDR3 reads CASSQDNSYNSPLHF. In nucleotides, the CDR3 is TGTGCCAGCAGCCAAGATAACTCCTATAATTCACCCCTCCACTTT.